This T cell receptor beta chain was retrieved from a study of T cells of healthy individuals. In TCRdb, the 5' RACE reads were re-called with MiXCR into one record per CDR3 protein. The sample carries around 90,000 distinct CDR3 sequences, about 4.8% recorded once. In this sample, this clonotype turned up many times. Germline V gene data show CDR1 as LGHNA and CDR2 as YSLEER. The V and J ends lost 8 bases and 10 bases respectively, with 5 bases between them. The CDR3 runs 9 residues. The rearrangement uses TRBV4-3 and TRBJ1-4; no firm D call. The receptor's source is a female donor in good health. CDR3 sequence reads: CASGGKLFF. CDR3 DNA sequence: TGCGCCAGCGGAGGAAAACTGTTTTTT.